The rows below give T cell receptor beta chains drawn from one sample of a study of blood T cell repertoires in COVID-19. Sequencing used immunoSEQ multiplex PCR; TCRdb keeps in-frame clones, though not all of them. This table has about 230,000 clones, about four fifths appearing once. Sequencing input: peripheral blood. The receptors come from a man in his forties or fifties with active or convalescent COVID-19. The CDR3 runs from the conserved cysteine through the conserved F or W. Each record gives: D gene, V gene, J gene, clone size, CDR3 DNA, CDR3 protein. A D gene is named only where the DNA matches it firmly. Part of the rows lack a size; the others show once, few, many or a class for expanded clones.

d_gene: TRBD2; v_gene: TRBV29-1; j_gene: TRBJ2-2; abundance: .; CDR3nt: TGCAGCGTTTCCGGGACTAGCGGGACCACCGGGGAGCTGTTTTTT; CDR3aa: CSVSGTSGTTGELFF
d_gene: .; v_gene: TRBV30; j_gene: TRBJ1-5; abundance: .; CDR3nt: TGTGCCTGGAGGGGGGCCAGTGGTCAGCCCCAGCATTTT; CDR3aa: CAWRGASGQPQHF
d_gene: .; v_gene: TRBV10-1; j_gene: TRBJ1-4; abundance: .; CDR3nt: TGCGCCAGCAGTGAAGGGGTGTTTCCTGAAAAACTGTTTTTT; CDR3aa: CASSEGVFPEKLFF
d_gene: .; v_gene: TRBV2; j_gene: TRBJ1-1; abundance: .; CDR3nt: TGTGCCAGCAGCGCCCCCGGGGGGTGGGAAGCTTTCTTT; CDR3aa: CASSAPGGWEAFF
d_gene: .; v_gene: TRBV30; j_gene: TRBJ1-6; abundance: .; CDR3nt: TGTGCCTGGAGTGTACTGGACACGGAAAATTCACCCCTCCACTTT; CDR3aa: CAWSVLDTENSPLHF
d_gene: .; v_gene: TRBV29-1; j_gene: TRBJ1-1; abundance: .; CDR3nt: TGCAGCGCAGGGACACCCGTTCGTGGATTGGAAGCTTTCTTT; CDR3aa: CSAGTPVRGLEAFF
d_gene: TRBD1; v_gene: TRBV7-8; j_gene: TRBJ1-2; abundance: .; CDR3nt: TGTGCCAGCAGCTTAATGAGGGGGCCGGTGAAAGGCTACACCTTC; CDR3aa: CASSLMRGPVKGYTF
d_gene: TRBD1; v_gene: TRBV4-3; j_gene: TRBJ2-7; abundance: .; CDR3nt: TGCGCCAGCAGCCAAGAGTGGAGACAGGGCGCCTACGAGCAGTACTTC; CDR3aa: CASSQEWRQGAYEQYF
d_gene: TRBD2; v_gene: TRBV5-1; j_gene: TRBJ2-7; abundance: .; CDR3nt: TGCGCCAGCAGCCCCCGGGCGTCCCCGGGGGGCGAGCAGTACTTC; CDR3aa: CASSPRASPGGEQYF
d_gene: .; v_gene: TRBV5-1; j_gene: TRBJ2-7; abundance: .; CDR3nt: TGCGCCAGCAGCTTGGAAGGGGCAGTGGCCTACGAGCAGTACTTC; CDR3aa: CASSLEGAVAYEQYF
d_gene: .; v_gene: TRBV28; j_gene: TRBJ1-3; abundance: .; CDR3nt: TGTGCCAGCAGTTTATATTCGGGGGACTCTGGAAACACCATATATTTT; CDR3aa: CASSLYSGDSGNTIYF
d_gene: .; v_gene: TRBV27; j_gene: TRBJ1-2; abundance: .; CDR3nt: TGTGCCAGCAAGACAGCCGTCGACTATGGCTACACCTTC; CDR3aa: CASKTAVDYGYTF
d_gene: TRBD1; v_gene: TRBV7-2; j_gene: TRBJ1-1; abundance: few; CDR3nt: TGTGCCAGCAGCTTAGAAGGGACAGGGGTTTCTGAAGCTTTCTTT; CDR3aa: CASSLEGTGVSEAFF
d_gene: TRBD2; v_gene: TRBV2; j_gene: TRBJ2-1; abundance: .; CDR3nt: TGTGCCAGCACCCGGGGGGGCCCTTCCAATGAGCAGTTCTTC; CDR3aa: CASTRGGPSNEQFF
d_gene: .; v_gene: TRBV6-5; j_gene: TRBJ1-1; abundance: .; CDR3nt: TGTGCCAGCAGCCGGGAAATAAGTGAAGCTTTCTTT; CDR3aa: CASSREISEAFF
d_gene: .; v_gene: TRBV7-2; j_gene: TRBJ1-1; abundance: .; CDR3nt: TGTGCCAGCAGCCCCTGGGGGGGTATGACTGAAGCTTTCTTT; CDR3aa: CASSPWGGMTEAFF
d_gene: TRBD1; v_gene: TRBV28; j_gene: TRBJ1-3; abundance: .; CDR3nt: TGTGCCAGCAGGACAGGGGATAGCTCTGGAAACACCATATATTTT; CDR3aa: CASRTGDSSGNTIYF
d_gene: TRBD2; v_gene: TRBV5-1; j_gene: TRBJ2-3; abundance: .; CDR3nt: TGCGCCAGCAGCTTTGGACCTTTCGGGACTAGGGGCACAGATACGCAGTATTTT; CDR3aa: CASSFGPFGTRGTDTQYF
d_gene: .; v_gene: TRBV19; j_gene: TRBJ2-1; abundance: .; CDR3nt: TGTGCCAGTAGTATCGAACTAGAGAGGGCAGGAGAGCAGTTCTTC; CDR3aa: CASSIELERAGEQFF
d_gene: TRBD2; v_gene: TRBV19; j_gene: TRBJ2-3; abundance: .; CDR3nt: TGTGCCAGTAGCCCAAGCCGGGGACTAGCGGGGGACACAGATACGCAGTATTTT; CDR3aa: CASSPSRGLAGDTDTQYF
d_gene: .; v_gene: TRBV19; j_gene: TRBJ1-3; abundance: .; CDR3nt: TGTGCCAGTGGGCCACAGAGCTCTGGAAACACCATATATTTT; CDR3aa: CASGPQSSGNTIYF
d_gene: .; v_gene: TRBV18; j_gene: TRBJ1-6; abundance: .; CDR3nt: TGTGCCAGCTCACCTCAGGGGATGGATTCACCCCTCCACTTT; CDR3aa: CASSPQGMDSPLHF
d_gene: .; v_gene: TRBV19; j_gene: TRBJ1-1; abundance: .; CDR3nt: TGTGCCAGTAGTAATGGGGGCGAAAACACTGAAGCTTTCTTT; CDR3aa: CASSNGGENTEAFF
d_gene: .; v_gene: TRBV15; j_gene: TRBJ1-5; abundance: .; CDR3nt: TGTGCCACCAGCAGAAATGGGGGAGGGGAACAGCCCCAGCATTTT; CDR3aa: CATSRNGGGEQPQHF
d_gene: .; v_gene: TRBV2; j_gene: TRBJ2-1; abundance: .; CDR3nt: TGTGCCACCAGAGCTGATGACACCGAGCAGTTCTTC; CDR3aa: CATRADDTEQFF
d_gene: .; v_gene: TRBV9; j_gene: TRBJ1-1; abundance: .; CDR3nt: TGTGCCAGCAGCGTAGGGGTGGGCCCTGAAGCTTTCTTT; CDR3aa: CASSVGVGPEAFF
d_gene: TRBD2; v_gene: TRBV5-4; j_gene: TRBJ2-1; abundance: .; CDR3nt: TGTGCCAGCAGCTCCCCTAGCGGGAGTGGTAATGAGCAGTTCTTC; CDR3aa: CASSSPSGSGNEQFF
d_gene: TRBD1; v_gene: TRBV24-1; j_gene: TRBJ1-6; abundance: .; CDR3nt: TGTGCCACCAGTGATGGGACAGGGTTAAATTCACCCCTCCACTTT; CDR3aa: CATSDGTGLNSPLHF
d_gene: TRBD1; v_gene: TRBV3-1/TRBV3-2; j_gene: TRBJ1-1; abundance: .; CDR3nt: TGTGCCAGCAGCCAAGATAGGGGGACAGCCGAAGCTTTCTTT; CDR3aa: CASSQDRGTAEAFF
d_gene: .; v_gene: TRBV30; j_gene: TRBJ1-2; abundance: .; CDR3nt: TGTGCCTGGAGTGTCCGGGGCTATGGCTACACCTTC; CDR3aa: CAWSVRGYGYTF
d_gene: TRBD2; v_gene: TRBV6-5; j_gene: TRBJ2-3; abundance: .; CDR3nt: TGTGCCAGCACGCGGGAGAGCACAGATACGCAGTATTTT; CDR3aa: CASTRESTDTQYF
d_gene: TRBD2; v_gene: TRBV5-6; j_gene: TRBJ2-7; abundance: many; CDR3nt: TGTGCCAGCAGCCTTGGAGGCGCTAGCGGGGGAGCACCCTACGAGCAGTACTTC; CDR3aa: CASSLGGASGGAPYEQYF
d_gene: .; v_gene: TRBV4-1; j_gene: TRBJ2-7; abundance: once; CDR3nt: TGCGCCAGCAGCCACAGGACAGAAAACTACGAGCAGTACTTC; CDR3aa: CASSHRTENYEQYF
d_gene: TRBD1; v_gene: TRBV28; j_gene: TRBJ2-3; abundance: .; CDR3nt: TGTGCCAGCAGCTCTAGACAGGGAGGCACAGATACGCAGTATTTT; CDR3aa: CASSSRQGGTDTQYF
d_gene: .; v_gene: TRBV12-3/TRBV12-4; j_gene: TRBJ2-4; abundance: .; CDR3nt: TGTGCCAGCAGTTCCCCGGGGGTTACCATTCAGTACTTC; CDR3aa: CASSSPGVTIQYF
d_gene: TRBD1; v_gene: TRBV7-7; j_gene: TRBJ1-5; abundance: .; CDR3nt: TGTGCTAGCACTCTGGACAGGGGAGATCGCTCGCCCCCCCAGCCCCAGCATTTT; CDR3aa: CASTLDRGDRSPPQPQHF
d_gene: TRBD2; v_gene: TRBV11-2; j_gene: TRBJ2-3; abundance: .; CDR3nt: TGTGCCAGCAGCCCGAGCGGGGGTCTCGCAGATACGCAGTATTTT; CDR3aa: CASSPSGGLADTQYF
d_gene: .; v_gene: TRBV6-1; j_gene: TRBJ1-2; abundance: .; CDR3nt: TGTGCCAGCAGTGATCGACAGGTGTCGTATGGCTACACCTTC; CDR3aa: CASSDRQVSYGYTF
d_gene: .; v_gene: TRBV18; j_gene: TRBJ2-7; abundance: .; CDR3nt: TGTGCCAGCTCACTGCCAGGGCCCTCCTACGAGCAGTACTTC; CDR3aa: CASSLPGPSYEQYF
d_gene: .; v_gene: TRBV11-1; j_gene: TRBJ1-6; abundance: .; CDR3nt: TGTGCCAGCAGCTTAGCGGACACTCTTGGTACCCTCCACTTT; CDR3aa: CASSLADTLGTLHF
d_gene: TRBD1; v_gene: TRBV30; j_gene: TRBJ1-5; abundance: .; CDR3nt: TGTGCCTGGAGTACCGGGACAGTCAATCAGCCCCAGCATTTT; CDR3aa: CAWSTGTVNQPQHF
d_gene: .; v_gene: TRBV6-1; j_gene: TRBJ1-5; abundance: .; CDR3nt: TGTGCCAGCAGTGATTCGGGAAAGTTTGGGTATCAGCCCCAGCATTTT; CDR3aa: CASSDSGKFGYQPQHF
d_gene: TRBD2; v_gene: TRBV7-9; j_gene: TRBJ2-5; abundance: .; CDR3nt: TGTGCCAGCAGCTTAACGACTAGCGGGGGGGCCGACTGGGAGACCCAGTACTTC; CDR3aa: CASSLTTSGGADWETQYF
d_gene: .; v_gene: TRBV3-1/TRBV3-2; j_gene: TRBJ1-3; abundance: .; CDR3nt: TGTGCCAGCAGCCCGGGGGGACGGGCTGGAAACACCATATATTTT; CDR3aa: CASSPGGRAGNTIYF
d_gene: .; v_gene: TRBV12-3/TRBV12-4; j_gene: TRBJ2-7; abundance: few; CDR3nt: TGTGCCAGCAGTTTGTTCAGGGTCCACGAGCAGTACTTC; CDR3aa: CASSLFRVHEQYF
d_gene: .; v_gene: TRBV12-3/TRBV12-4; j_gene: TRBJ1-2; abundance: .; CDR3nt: TGTGCCAGCAGTATCGGACAGTACTATGGCTACACCTTC; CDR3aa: CASSIGQYYGYTF
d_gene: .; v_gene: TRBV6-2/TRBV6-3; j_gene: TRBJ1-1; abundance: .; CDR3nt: TGTGCCAGCAGTTACTCCTGGAACACTGAAGCTTTCTTT; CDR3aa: CASSYSWNTEAFF
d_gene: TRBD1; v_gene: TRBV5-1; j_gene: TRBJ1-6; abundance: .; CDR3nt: TGCGCCAGCAGCTCCCTCCAGCGGACAGGGGACTCACCCCTCCACTTT; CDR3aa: CASSSLQRTGDSPLHF